Listed here are 19 T cell receptor beta chains from one sample, sequenced in a study of Ad26.COV2.S vaccination and SARS-CoV-2 variants. Treatment reported: 15 to 20 received Ad26.COV2.S at low or high dose, single or two shots; about 5 received placebo; per-sample allocation not given. After the first vaccine or placebo injection, samples were drawn on day 63. Data came from immunoSEQ multiplex PCR; TCRdb stores just in-frame clones and leaves some out. The sample includes more than 300,000 clones, roughly 91% of them seen just once. The sequencing here drew on peripheral blood, taken in a trial of Ad26.COV2.S vaccine versus placebo. The receptors were sampled from a person aged 18 to 65 who received the Ad26.COV2.S COVID-19 vaccine or a placebo.

The V and J genes are TRBV7-8 and TRBJ2-2; 9 nucleotides line up with TRBD2. With V trimmed by 5 bases and J by 4 bases, 8 bases remained unmatched. This CDR3 contains 16 residues. Germline V CDR1 and CDR2: SGHVS, FQNEAQ. CDR3 in amino acids: CASSPLAGGFTGELFF. CDR3 DNA: TGTGCCAGCAGCCCCCTGGCGGGGGGGTTCACCGGGGAGCTGTTTTTT.

This chain uses TRBV27 with TRBJ2-7; TRBD2 agrees at 12 bases. This CDR3 is built from 16 residues. In germline, CDR1 is MNHEY, CDR2 SMNVEV (reference sequence). Trimming at V came to 8 bases and at J to 1 base, leaving 9 bases not matched to a gene. CDR3 sequence (DNA): TGTGCCAGCGGACGAAGACTAGCGGGGGCGTCCTACGAGCAGTACTTC. Residues: CASGRRLAGASYEQYF.

The gene calls are TRBV2 and TRBJ2-7, with 10 bases identical to TRBD2. This CDR3 region has 14 residues. V shed 3 bases, J shed 4 bases, and the junction held 3 bases outside the gene matches. The germline V gene encodes CDR1 SNHLY and CDR2 FYNNEI. CDR3: CASSEGLANYEQYF. The CDR3 coding sequence is TGTGCCAGCAGTGAGGGACTAGCGAATTACGAGCAGTACTTC.

The chain recombines TRBV19 with TRBJ1-5; weak D call: TRBD1 (6 bases). The CDR3 extends over 13 amino acids. Germline V lookup: CDR1 LNHDA, CDR2 SQIVND (reference sequence). Trimming cost V 7 bases and J 3 bases, with 10 bases left between them. CDR3 sequence (DNA): TGTGCCAGTAAGGACAGCCTCAATCAGCCCCAGCATTTT. Its protein product is CASKDSLNQPQHF.

The chain is built from TRBV4-1 and TRBJ2-5, with 8 bases matching TRBD2. Germline CDR1 and CDR2: MGHRA and YSYEKL. This CDR3 has 16 amino acids. V dropped 2 bases and J dropped 0; count of bases not matched to a gene: 5. The CDR3 region has the DNA TGCGCCAGCAGCCAAAGGCTAGCGGGCGACCAAGAGACCCAGTACTTC. It is translated as CASSQRLAGDQETQYF.

The CDR3 reads CASSEREGEGNTIYF. CDR3 nucleotides: TGTGCCAGCAGTGAGAGGGAGGGAGAAGGAAACACCATATATTTT. V usage is TRBV6-1 and J usage is TRBJ1-3; D gene unclear. The germline V gene encodes CDR1 MNHNS and CDR2 SASEGT. The CDR3 runs to 15 residues. The V gene lost 3 bases and the J gene lost 4 bases, with 13 bases spanning the gap.

The rearrangement links TRBV7-8 to TRBJ2-3; no clear D. Germline CDR1 reads SGHVS; CDR2 reads FQNEAQ. The CDR3 is 17 residues long. V was cut by 2 bases and J by 1 base, with 16 bases left in between. This CDR3 reads CASSLFYSSFGTDTQYF. As DNA, the CDR3 is TGTGCCAGCAGCTTATTCTACAGTTCCTTCGGCACAGATACGCAGTATTTT.

The CDR3 spells CASSHIRDLATNEKLFF. The CDR3 nucleotides are TGCGCCAGCAGCCACATCCGGGACCTAGCAACTAATGAAAAACTGTTTTTT. The chain is built from TRBV4-1 and TRBJ1-4; perhaps TRBD1 as D (5 bases). Trimming took off 3 bases at V and 0 bases at J, with 14 bases between the two ends. Germline V lookup: CDR1 MGHRA, CDR2 YSYEKL. The CDR3 loop spans 17 amino acids.

CDR3 sequence: CASRDIYNSPLHF. CDR3 sequence (DNA): TGTGCCAGCAGGGACATTTATAATTCACCCCTCCACTTT. The chain couples TRBV6-5 to TRBJ1-6; possible D gene TRBD1, 5 bases. Germline lookup yields CDR1 MNHEY and CDR2 SVGAGI. The germline V and J ends were trimmed by 6 bases and 4 bases, with 7 bases remaining between them. There are 13 residues in the CDR3.

On this clone: At the DNA level, this CDR3 is encoded by other sequences in the same sample as well. V gene TRBV19 combines with J gene TRBJ1-1; D unclear. Germline V gene sequence: CDR1 LNHDA, CDR2 SQIVND (reference sequence). The CDR3 length is 12 residues. V was pared by 3 bases and J by 6 bases, with 8 bases between. The CDR3 region is CASSMRAAEAFF. CDR3 coding DNA: TGTGCCAGTAGTATGCGGGCGGCTGAAGCTTTCTTT.

The chain combines TRBV28 with TRBJ1-5, with D possibly TRBD1 on 5 matching bases. The CDR3 has 12 residues. Germline V gene sequence: CDR1 MDHEN, CDR2 SYDVKM. V was clipped by 2 bases and J by 6 bases, with 5 bases between them. The CDR3 protein is CASSLGGQPQHF. The CDR3 DNA sequence: TGTGCCAGCAGTTTAGGGGGTCAGCCCCAGCATTTT. Using reference TRBV28 and TRBJ1-5 for the parts outside the CDR3, the full variable domain is DVKVTQSSRYLVKRTGEKVFLECVQDMDHENMFWYRQDPGLGLRLIYFSYDVKMKEKGDIPEGYSVSREKKERFSLILESASTNQTSMYLCASSLGGQPQHFGDGTRLSIL.

This sequence joins TRBV18 and TRBJ2-2; weak D call: TRBD1 (6 bases). CDR1 is KGHSH, CDR2 LQKENI, per germline. V was cut by 2 bases and J by 6 bases, with 7 bases left in between. CDR3 length: 13 amino acids. CDR3 nucleotides: TGTGCCAGCTCACCAACAGGGTCCGGGGAGCTGTTTTTT. Encoded protein: CASSPTGSGELFF.

V usage is TRBV15 and J usage is TRBJ1-3, with 10 bases that match TRBD1. Germline CDR1 and CDR2: LNHNV and YYDKDF (reference sequence). The CDR3 is made up of 19 amino acids. V trimming: 0 bases; J trimming: 4 bases; junction bases outside the gene matches: 12. The CDR3 region has the DNA TGTGCCACCAGCAGAGATTGGGGCCGACAGGGGGCAGGAGGAAACACCATATATTTT. This sequence encodes CATSRDWGRQGAGGNTIYF. Looking up the rest from reference TRBV15 and TRBJ1-3 gives the full variable domain: DAMVIQNPRYQVTQFGKPVTLSCSQTLNHNVMYWYQQKSSQAPKLLFHYYDKDFNNEADTPDNFQSRRPNTSFCFLDIRSPGLGDTAMYLCATSRDWGRQGAGGNTIYFGEGSWLTVV.

The V call is TRBV7-2, the J call TRBJ2-5, with TRBD1 matching 12 bases. CDR3 length equals 16 residues. Germline CDR1 and CDR2: SGHTA and FQGNSA. The V segment lost 2 bases and the J segment 5 bases; nucleotides outside the gene matches: 6. CDR3 sequence: CASSLLGTGGYETQYF. The DNA for the CDR3 is TGTGCCAGCAGCTTACTTGGGACAGGGGGCTATGAGACCCAGTACTTC.

V gene TRBV6-5 combines with J gene TRBJ2-1; 9 nucleotides match TRBD1. The V gene end was trimmed by 4 bases and the J gene end by 9 bases; junction bases not matched to a gene: 7. Germline CDR1 reads MNHEY; CDR2 reads SVGAGI. There are 14 residues in the CDR3. The CDR3 spells CASSFGTGIIEQFF. The CDR3 DNA follows: TGTGCCAGCAGTTTCGGGACAGGGATTATTGAGCAGTTCTTC.

The chain couples TRBV4-1 to TRBJ1-3; no clear D. This CDR3 spans 16 amino acids. Trimming removed 0 bases at V and 0 bases at J, with 9 bases between. Germline V CDR1 and CDR2: MGHRA, YSYEKL. The CDR3 here is CASSQDYRISGNTIYF. The CDR3 DNA follows: TGCGCCAGCAGCCAAGATTACCGAATCTCTGGAAACACCATATATTTT.

The rearrangement links TRBV10-3 to TRBJ2-6; D gene unclear. Trimming took off 4 bases at V and 1 base at J, with 2 bases between the two ends. The CDR3 has 13 residues. Germline CDR1 ENHRY, CDR2 SYGVKD. In DNA, the CDR3 is TGTGCCATCAGTGTATCTGGGGCCAACGTCCTGACTTTC. The encoded protein is CAISVSGANVLTF.

The V call is TRBV5-6, the J call TRBJ1-4, with D maybe TRBD1 (6 bases). Germline V gene sequence: CDR1 SGHDT, CDR2 YYEEEE. V lost 4 bases to trimming and J lost 6 bases, with 16 bases between them. The CDR3 length is 15 residues. The CDR3 protein is CASSANRVWDEKLFF. The CDR3 nucleotides read TGTGCCAGCAGCGCAAACAGGGTTTGGGATGAAAAACTGTTTTTT.

Concerning this clone: Given a much more abundant clone one base away, this may be a read error. This chain joins TRBV11-2 and TRBJ1-4; a possible D gene is TRBD1 (5 bases). CDR3 length equals 14 residues. Trimming took off 7 bases at V and 5 bases at J, with 14 bases between the two ends. The germline CDR1 and CDR2 sequences are SGHAT and FQNNGV. CDR3 in DNA: TGTGCCAGCACCCAGGGTGGGGGAAATGAAAAACTGTTTTTT. Translating gives CASTQGGGNEKLFF. Variable domain in full (rest from reference TRBV11-2 and TRBJ1-4): EAGVAQSPRYKIIEKRQSVAFWCNPISGHATLYWYQQILGQGPKLLIQFQNNGVVDDSQLPKDRFSAERLKGVDSTLKIQPAKLEDSAVYLCASTQGGGNEKLFFGSGTQLSVL.